This is a list of T cell receptor beta chains from one sample in a study of identifying expanded T cells in peripheral blood. Clones were read by immunoSEQ multiplex PCR, and TCRdb kept only the in-frame ones, dropping some. This table has tens of thousands of clones, 84% appearing once. Sequencing used blood. The receptors derive from a person between 18 and 69 years old in good health. CDR3s include the opening cysteine and the closing phenylalanine or tryptophan. Each record gives: J gene, CDR3 length, V gene, clone size, D gene, CDR3 DNA, CDR3 protein. The D gene is left open where the match is weak. Size is omitted from some rows. Given values are once, few, many or a class for expanded clones.

J gene: TRBJ2-3
CDR3 length: 15
V gene: TRBV19
clone size: NA
D gene: NA
CDR3 DNA: TGTGCCAGTAGTCCAATGGGGGGAGCCACAGATACGCAGTATTTT
CDR3 protein: CASSPMGGATDTQYF

J gene: TRBJ2-7
CDR3 length: 12
V gene: TRBV14
clone size: NA
D gene: NA
CDR3 DNA: TGTGCCAGCAGCCAATTTCTCTACGAGCAGTACTTC
CDR3 protein: CASSQFLYEQYF

J gene: TRBJ1-4
CDR3 length: 13
V gene: TRBV7-9
clone size: few
D gene: NA
CDR3 DNA: TGTGCCAGCAGCAGGGGATCTAATGAAAAACTGTTTTTT
CDR3 protein: CASSRGSNEKLFF

J gene: TRBJ1-2
CDR3 length: 17
V gene: TRBV7-2
clone size: NA
D gene: NA
CDR3 DNA: TGTGCCAGCAGCTTAGGGGGGACCCCCCTTGTGGACTATGGCTACACCTTC
CDR3 protein: CASSLGGTPLVDYGYTF

J gene: TRBJ1-4
CDR3 length: 15
V gene: TRBV11-2
clone size: once
D gene: NA
CDR3 DNA: TGTGCCAGCAGCGCCGGGGACCGATCTAATGAAAAACTGTTTTTT
CDR3 protein: CASSAGDRSNEKLFF

J gene: TRBJ2-1
CDR3 length: 16
V gene: TRBV9
clone size: NA
D gene: TRBD2
CDR3 DNA: TGTGCCAGCAGCGTAGCCGGGGGGAGCAACAGCAATGAGCAGTTCTTC
CDR3 protein: CASSVAGGSNSNEQFF

J gene: TRBJ2-7
CDR3 length: 16
V gene: TRBV7-2
clone size: once
D gene: TRBD1
CDR3 DNA: TGTGCCAGCAGCCCTCGAGGGACAGGGGTCCCCTACGAGCAGTACTTC
CDR3 protein: CASSPRGTGVPYEQYF

J gene: TRBJ2-7
CDR3 length: 12
V gene: TRBV7-9
clone size: NA
D gene: NA
CDR3 DNA: TGTGCCAGCAGCAAACAGGGCTACGAGCAGTACTTC
CDR3 protein: CASSKQGYEQYF

J gene: TRBJ2-1
CDR3 length: 17
V gene: TRBV11-2
clone size: NA
D gene: NA
CDR3 DNA: TGTGCCAGCAGCCCCGGGGTGTACGCCCGAACGTACAATGAGCAGTTCTTC
CDR3 protein: CASSPGVYARTYNEQFF

J gene: TRBJ2-1
CDR3 length: 15
V gene: TRBV4-2
clone size: NA
D gene: NA
CDR3 DNA: TGTGCCAGCAGCCAAGGGGTAACTCCATACAATGAGCAGTTCTTC
CDR3 protein: CASSQGVTPYNEQFF

J gene: TRBJ2-7
CDR3 length: 13
V gene: TRBV28
clone size: NA
D gene: NA
CDR3 DNA: TGTGCCAGCAGTTTATCACAGATCCGGGAGCAGTACTTC
CDR3 protein: CASSLSQIREQYF

J gene: TRBJ2-7
CDR3 length: 13
V gene: TRBV7-9
clone size: NA
D gene: NA
CDR3 DNA: TGTGCCAGCAGCTTAGAACAGGGCTACGAGCAGTACTTC
CDR3 protein: CASSLEQGYEQYF

J gene: TRBJ2-7
CDR3 length: 11
V gene: TRBV6-5
clone size: NA
D gene: TRBD2
CDR3 DNA: TGTGCCAGCAGTGGTAGCGGGAGATGGTACTTC
CDR3 protein: CASSGSGRWYF

J gene: TRBJ1-1
CDR3 length: 15
V gene: TRBV27
clone size: NA
D gene: NA
CDR3 DNA: TGTGCCAGCAGTTTATCAGGGACTCTGAACACTGAAGCTTTCTTT
CDR3 protein: CASSLSGTLNTEAFF

J gene: TRBJ2-7
CDR3 length: 14
V gene: TRBV19
clone size: NA
D gene: NA
CDR3 DNA: TGTGCCAGCGCTCAAGGCGGAAACACCTACGAGCAGTACTTC
CDR3 protein: CASAQGGNTYEQYF

J gene: TRBJ2-7
CDR3 length: 15
V gene: TRBV6-5
clone size: few
D gene: TRBD1
CDR3 DNA: TGTGCCAGCAGGTTAGGACAGGGGATCTCCTACGAGCAGTACTTC
CDR3 protein: CASRLGQGISYEQYF

J gene: TRBJ2-2
CDR3 length: 15
V gene: TRBV9
clone size: NA
D gene: TRBD2
CDR3 DNA: TGTGCCAGCAGCGTAGGCGTTAGCGGGAGCCTCGAGCTGTTTTTT
CDR3 protein: CASSVGVSGSLELFF

J gene: TRBJ2-7
CDR3 length: 14
V gene: TRBV7-6
clone size: few
D gene: NA
CDR3 DNA: TGTGCCAGCAGCCCCGGGGGCGCTGCGAGTGAGCAGTACTTC
CDR3 protein: CASSPGGAASEQYF

J gene: TRBJ2-3
CDR3 length: 16
V gene: TRBV28
clone size: NA
D gene: TRBD2
CDR3 DNA: TGTGCCAGCAAAAGCGGGAGGGCCGCGTTCACAGATACGCAGTATTTT
CDR3 protein: CASKSGRAAFTDTQYF

J gene: TRBJ1-1
CDR3 length: 14
V gene: TRBV6-5
clone size: NA
D gene: TRBD1
CDR3 DNA: TGTGCCAGCGGGACAGGGGGTTTGAACACTGAAGCTTTCTTT
CDR3 protein: CASGTGGLNTEAFF

J gene: TRBJ1-2
CDR3 length: 11
V gene: TRBV20-1
clone size: many
D gene: NA
CDR3 DNA: TGCAGTGCTACAGGCGATCGCGGCTACACCTTC
CDR3 protein: CSATGDRGYTF

J gene: TRBJ2-1
CDR3 length: 16
V gene: TRBV4-1
clone size: few
D gene: NA
CDR3 DNA: TGCGCCAGCAGCCAAGGTAATCTGGGCCCCTACAATGAGCAGTTCTTC
CDR3 protein: CASSQGNLGPYNEQFF

J gene: TRBJ2-3
CDR3 length: 14
V gene: TRBV7-2
clone size: NA
D gene: NA
CDR3 DNA: TGTGCCAGCAGCTCCAGGGCTAGCACAGATACGCAGTATTTT
CDR3 protein: CASSSRASTDTQYF

J gene: TRBJ1-1
CDR3 length: 13
V gene: TRBV6-5
clone size: NA
D gene: NA
CDR3 DNA: TGTGCCAGCAGCTGGGACACGAACACTGAAGCTTTCTTT
CDR3 protein: CASSWDTNTEAFF

J gene: TRBJ2-1
CDR3 length: 14
V gene: TRBV7-2
clone size: NA
D gene: NA
CDR3 DNA: TGTGCCAGCAGCTCGCCCCGGGACCACAATGAGCAGTTCTTC
CDR3 protein: CASSSPRDHNEQFF

J gene: TRBJ2-1
CDR3 length: 17
V gene: TRBV18
clone size: NA
D gene: TRBD2
CDR3 DNA: TGTGCCAGCTCACCGAGGCCTAGCGGGAGTTCCTACAATGAGCAGTTCTTC
CDR3 protein: CASSPRPSGSSYNEQFF

J gene: TRBJ1-2
CDR3 length: 15
V gene: TRBV28
clone size: NA
D gene: TRBD1
CDR3 DNA: TGTGCCAGCAGTAGGCCCCAAAACAGGGGCTATGGCTACACCTTC
CDR3 protein: CASSRPQNRGYGYTF

J gene: TRBJ2-3
CDR3 length: 15
V gene: TRBV30
clone size: few
D gene: NA
CDR3 DNA: TGTGCCTGGAGCATCGGACAAGGGTCCTCGTCGGCGCAGTATTTT
CDR3 protein: CAWSIGQGSSSAQYF

J gene: TRBJ2-7
CDR3 length: 16
V gene: TRBV7-3
clone size: NA
D gene: TRBD2
CDR3 DNA: TGTGCCAGCAGCCCGAATGGGGGACTAGCGGGATCCGAGCAGTACTTC
CDR3 protein: CASSPNGGLAGSEQYF

J gene: TRBJ2-3
CDR3 length: 15
V gene: TRBV14
clone size: NA
D gene: NA
CDR3 DNA: TGTGCCAGCAGCCAAGAGGCAGGAGGCACAGATACGCAGTATTTT
CDR3 protein: CASSQEAGGTDTQYF

J gene: TRBJ2-7
CDR3 length: 17
V gene: TRBV25-1
clone size: NA
D gene: TRBD2
CDR3 DNA: TGTGCCAGCAGTGAATCGACAGGACTAGCCCAAAACTACGAGCAGTACTTC
CDR3 protein: CASSESTGLAQNYEQYF

J gene: TRBJ2-2
CDR3 length: 14
V gene: TRBV7-3
clone size: few
D gene: TRBD1
CDR3 DNA: TGTGCCAGCAGCTTGGACAGGGCCACCGGGGAGCTGTTTTTT
CDR3 protein: CASSLDRATGELFF

J gene: TRBJ1-3
CDR3 length: 16
V gene: TRBV7-8
clone size: NA
D gene: NA
CDR3 DNA: TGTGCCAGCAGCTTAGGGCAGGCTGGCTCTGGAAACACCATATATTTT
CDR3 protein: CASSLGQAGSGNTIYF

J gene: TRBJ2-7
CDR3 length: 17
V gene: TRBV15
clone size: NA
D gene: TRBD2
CDR3 DNA: TGTGCCACCAGCCCGATCGGGAGCCGGGACTACGCCTACGAGCAGTACTTC
CDR3 protein: CATSPIGSRDYAYEQYF

J gene: TRBJ1-2
CDR3 length: 15
V gene: TRBV28
clone size: NA
D gene: NA
CDR3 DNA: TGTGCCAGCAGTTTAGTCTCGGCAGGCCCTAGCGGCTACACCTTC
CDR3 protein: CASSLVSAGPSGYTF

J gene: TRBJ2-3
CDR3 length: 16
V gene: TRBV23-1
clone size: NA
D gene: NA
CDR3 DNA: TGCGCCAGCAGTCAACAGGGGATTTTAGGCACAGATACGCAGTATTTT
CDR3 protein: CASSQQGILGTDTQYF

J gene: TRBJ2-2
CDR3 length: 15
V gene: TRBV5-4
clone size: NA
D gene: NA
CDR3 DNA: TGTGCCAGCAGCCTCACGACACTTTACACCGGGGAGCTGTTTTTT
CDR3 protein: CASSLTTLYTGELFF

J gene: TRBJ1-1
CDR3 length: 12
V gene: TRBV6-5
clone size: NA
D gene: NA
CDR3 DNA: TGTGCCAGCAGTACCAGACAGGACGGGGCTTTCTTT
CDR3 protein: CASSTRQDGAFF

J gene: TRBJ2-1
CDR3 length: 13
V gene: TRBV19
clone size: NA
D gene: NA
CDR3 DNA: TGTGCCAGTAGTATCGACCGTTACAATGAGCAGTTCTTC
CDR3 protein: CASSIDRYNEQFF

J gene: TRBJ2-1
CDR3 length: 14
V gene: TRBV7-8
clone size: NA
D gene: NA
CDR3 DNA: TGTGCCAGCAGCTTCGGTTCCCCCTACAATGAGCAGTTCTTC
CDR3 protein: CASSFGSPYNEQFF

J gene: TRBJ2-7
CDR3 length: 16
V gene: TRBV11-1
clone size: NA
D gene: TRBD1
CDR3 DNA: TGTGCCAGCAGCTTAACGATGGGGACAGTTTCCTACGAGCAGTACTTC
CDR3 protein: CASSLTMGTVSYEQYF

J gene: TRBJ2-5
CDR3 length: 18
V gene: TRBV28
clone size: NA
D gene: TRBD2
CDR3 DNA: TGTGCCAGCAGTTTATATGCAAGGGCTAGCGGGAGATTGGAGACCCAGTACTTC
CDR3 protein: CASSLYARASGRLETQYF

J gene: TRBJ2-1
CDR3 length: 15
V gene: TRBV11-3
clone size: NA
D gene: TRBD1
CDR3 DNA: TGTGCCAGCAGCTTAGGGACAGGGGCCGGCAATGAGCAGTTCTTC
CDR3 protein: CASSLGTGAGNEQFF

J gene: TRBJ2-7
CDR3 length: 15
V gene: TRBV5-6
clone size: NA
D gene: NA
CDR3 DNA: TGTGCCAGCAGCTTGGGAGGGGACTCCTCCTACGAGCAGTACTTC
CDR3 protein: CASSLGGDSSYEQYF

J gene: TRBJ2-7
CDR3 length: 14
V gene: TRBV6-1
clone size: NA
D gene: NA
CDR3 DNA: TGTGCCAGCAGGCCGCACGGCCCCTCCTACGAGCAGTACTTC
CDR3 protein: CASRPHGPSYEQYF